This TCR beta chain was obtained from a study of cytomegalovirus exposure and HLA in healthy donors. The PCR contained 60 Vbeta and 13 Jbeta primers. The method was immunoSEQ multiplex PCR; TCRdb's version includes in-frame clones alone and lacks a portion of them. The sample yields about 100,000 clones, roughly 60% seen once. Nobody recorded the CMV serostatus of this donor. Comment on this clone: Antigen unknown.

Study results and caveats: Among the CMV-associated chains, three were confirmed in vitro as specific for CMV antigens.

The TCR was taken from a human donor in good health. The sample was PBMCs.

DNA of the CDR3: TGTGCCAGCAGCCGAAACGGACTAGCGGGCGAGAACACCGGGGAGCTGTTTTTT. As protein: CASSRNGLAGENTGELFF. J is TRBJ2-2 and V is TRBV4-2; 11 nucleotides line up with TRBD2. Trimming at V came to 4 bases and at J to 1 base, leaving 8 bases not matched to a gene. The CDR3 has 18 amino acids. Germline V CDR1 and CDR2: LGHNA, YNFKEQ.